This T cell receptor beta chain was identified in a study of T cells in localized non-small cell lung cancer. Study-wide results and limits: The study detected a median roughly 50 of the top 100 tumor clones in adjacent lung. Uninvolved adjacent lung showed the highest T cell clonality, exceeding tumor. Sequencing, confined to only one tumor region, leaves heterogeneity possible. Those with higher blood T cell density had longer overall survival.

A note on this clone: As yet, its antigen is unknown.

Libraries were prepared by immunoSEQ multiplex PCR; TCRdb keeps only in-frame clonotypes and omits some of them. Of tens of thousands of clones listed, roughly 88% were seen once; the top ten hold approximately 10%. The CDR3 sequence is 15 residues long. Germline loops: CDR1 SGHRS, CDR2 YFSETQ. V was trimmed by 3 bases and J by 4 bases, leaving 16 bases between them. The receptor's source is a woman aged 40-69 years with stage III lung adenocarcinoma. This sequence joins TRBV5-1 and TRBJ1-2; no clear D gene. Sample: peripheral blood mononuclear cells, taken before any cancer treatment. CDR3 sequence (DNA): TGCGCCAGCAGCTCTGCCGCCGGTGAGGGCTATGGCTACACCTTC. It is translated as CASSSAAGEGYGYTF. The full variable domain, completed using reference TRBV5-1 and TRBJ1-2, is KAGVTQTPRYLIKTRGQQVTLSCSPISGHRSVSWYQQTPGQGLQFLFEYFSETQRNKGNFPGRFSGRQFSNSRSEMNVSTLELGDSALYLCASSSAAGEGYGYTFGSGTRLTVV.